The 18 T cell receptor beta chains presented below share a single source sample, sequenced in a study of response to subunit inactivated influenza vaccine. Each CDR3 protein is one row after TCRdb ran MiXCR on the RT-PCR reads. Seen here are approximately 500,000 distinct CDR3 sequences, under 30% observed once, and the top ten hold approximately 2.9%. The same specimen was also included in a second study, on T cells expressing NK-cell markers. This second study notes: The TCR beta cDNA came from 5'RACE template switching with UMIs.

The specimen comprised CD4+ T cells sorted from PBMCs, sampled roughly 12 days after vaccination. These receptors came from a man aged 50 or older who received an inactivated influenza vaccine.

This clonotype appeared a few times. V usage is TRBV20-1 and J usage is TRBJ2-6; 10 nucleotides agree with TRBD2. V lost 6 bases, J lost 1 base, and 6 bases stayed unmatched. Germline V gene lookup returns CDR1 DFQATT and CDR2 SNEGSKA (reference sequence). This CDR3 is built from 16 residues. The CDR3 spells CSAVAGGSSGANVLTF. In DNA form, the CDR3 reads TGCAGTGCAGTAGCGGGAGGTTCATCTGGGGCCAACGTCCTGACTTTC.

This clonotype was seen a handful of times. A read error may be the cause here, since a much bigger clone is one base away. This chain links TRBV20-1 with TRBJ2-3; D is unresolved. The CDR3 loop spans 11 amino acids. CDR1 and CDR2 (germline): DFQATT, SNEGSKA (reference sequence). V was clipped by 4 bases and J by 5 bases, with 7 bases between them. CDR3 DNA sequence: TGCAGTGCTACAGTGAGAGATACGCAGTATTTT. It specifies CSATVRDTQYF.

The gene calls are TRBV3-1 and TRBJ2-7, with 11 nucleotides matching TRBD2. J lost 4 bases, V lost 1 base, and 12 bases had no gene match. Germline CDR1 reads LGHDT; CDR2 reads YNNKEL (reference sequence). The CDR3 covers 18 residues. DNA for the CDR3: TGTGCCAGCAGCCAAGCGCTAGCGGGAGGACGAGCCCTTTACGAGCAGTACTTC. It specifies CASSQALAGGRALYEQYF.

In its sample, this clonotype was seen a few times. The chain links TRBV5-1 to TRBJ1-1, with a weak D call TRBD1 (5 bases). The CDR3 totals 14 residues. Trimming removed 3 bases at V and 1 base at J, with 10 bases between. Germline V gene lookup returns CDR1 SGHRS and CDR2 YFSETQ. CDR3 sequence: CASSSGQQNTEAFF. CDR3 in DNA: TGCGCCAGCAGCTCCGGACAACAGAACACTGAAGCTTTCTTT.

The chain uses TRBV10-3 and TRBJ2-7, with 10 bases fitting TRBD1. The CDR3 loop spans 14 amino acids. V trimming: 7 bases; J trimming: 3 bases; junction bases outside the gene matches: 6. The germline V gene has CDR1 ENHRY and CDR2 SYGVKD. CDR3 loop: CAIKPGTGDYEQYF. CDR3 in DNA: TGTGCCATCAAACCCGGGACAGGGGACTACGAGCAGTACTTC.

V usage is TRBV20-1 and J usage is TRBJ2-7, with 7 nucleotides matching TRBD2. CDR1 is DFQATT and CDR2 is SNEGSKA in the germline V gene (reference sequence). The CDR3 has 15 residues. J lost 3 bases, V lost 6 bases, and 14 bases had no gene match. CDR3 nucleotides: TGCAGTGCACCCCCTAGAGTGGGGGGGATCTACGAGCAGTACTTC. Protein sequence: CSAPPRVGGIYEQYF.

This rearrangement joins TRBV5-6 to TRBJ2-7, with 7 bases that match TRBD1. The germline V gene encodes CDR1 SGHDT and CDR2 YYEEEE. V lost 3 bases and J lost 0; bases outside the gene matches: 9. The CDR3 totals 16 residues. CDR3 coding DNA: TGTGCCAGCAGCTCGAGGACAGGTTCGAGCTCCTACGAGCAGTACTTC. Amino acid sequence: CASSSRTGSSSYEQYF.

This clonotype was found a few times. V usage is TRBV3-1 and J usage is TRBJ2-7, with TRBD1 matching over 7 bases. This CDR3 contains 14 residues. With V trimmed by 2 bases and J by 5 bases, 6 bases remained unmatched. The V gene's germline CDR1 is LGHDT and CDR2 YNNKEL (reference sequence). CDR3 in amino acids: CASSQKGALDEQYF. CDR3 in DNA: TGTGCCAGCAGCCAAAAGGGGGCCCTGGACGAGCAGTACTTC.

The chain links TRBV20-1 to TRBJ2-7, with D possibly matching TRBD2 (6 bases). Trimming shortened V by 1 base and J by 4 bases, and 14 bases separated the two germline ends. The CDR3 extends over 14 amino acids. Germline V gene sequence: CDR1 DFQATT, CDR2 SNEGSKA (reference sequence). CDR3 in DNA: TGCAGTGCTAGAGTCCCGGGAGAGGGATACGAGCAGTACTTC. Translation gives CSARVPGEGYEQYF.

This clonotype appeared a few times. This chain links TRBV10-3 with TRBJ2-5; D is possibly TRBD1 (6 bases). V was clipped by 0 bases and J by 0 bases, with 8 bases between them. The CDR3 consists of 15 residues. Germline loops: CDR1 ENHRY, CDR2 SYGVKD. CDR3 sequence: CAISESGQNQETQYF. Written as DNA, the CDR3 is TGTGCCATCAGTGAGTCCGGACAGAACCAAGAGACCCAGTACTTC.

This clonotype was found a few times. The rearrangement links TRBV5-6 to TRBJ1-2; D is undetermined. The length of the CDR3 is 15 residues. Trimming removed 3 bases from V and 4 bases from J, with 16 bases in between. The germline CDR1 and CDR2 sequences are SGHDT and YYEEEE. CDR3 DNA: TGTGCCAGCAGCTCGGGAGACCGACACCTCTATGGCTACACCTTC. Translating it yields CASSSGDRHLYGYTF.

The V and J genes are TRBV3-1 and TRBJ1-6, with D unresolved. This CDR3 has 14 amino acids. V was shortened by 0 bases and J by 9 bases, with 9 bases between the two germline ends. Germline V gene data show CDR1 as LGHDT and CDR2 as YNNKEL (reference sequence). As DNA, the CDR3 is TGTGCCAGCAGCCAAGAAAGGTATTTTTCACCCCTCCACTTT. It is translated as CASSQERYFSPLHF.

J is TRBJ2-1 and V is TRBV12-3 or TRBV12-4; D is unclear. The CDR3 covers 15 residues. Trimming cost V 4 bases and J 5 bases, with 15 bases left between them. The CDR3 DNA is TGTGCCAGCAGTTCACGAGTATCAGAAAACAATGAGCAGTTCTTC. It encodes CASSSRVSENNEQFF.

This chain joins TRBV7-6 and TRBJ2-1, with unresolved D. V was pared by 5 bases and J by 2 bases, with 16 bases between. The CDR3 extends over 16 amino acids. Germline V CDR1 and CDR2: SGHVS, FNYEAQ. The chain's CDR3 is CASSLELVSTYNEQFF. For the CDR3, the DNA is TGTGCCAGCAGCCTAGAATTAGTTTCGACCTACAATGAGCAGTTCTTC. Drawing the rest from reference TRBV7-6 and TRBJ2-1, the complete variable domain is GAGVSQSPRYKVTKRGQDVALRCDPISGHVSLYWYRQALGQGPEFLTYFNYEAQQDKSGLPNDRFSAERPEGSISTLTIQRTEQRDSAMYRCASSLELVSTYNEQFFGPGTRLTVL.

This clonotype occurred a few times. J is TRBJ1-1 and V is TRBV5-1; a weak D match, TRBD1 (6 bases). CDR1 and CDR2 (germline): SGHRS, YFSETQ. CDR3 size: 16 residues. Trimming removed 0 bases at V and 2 bases at J, with 14 bases between. CDR3 sequence reads: CASSLGAGAVNTEAFF. The CDR3 region has the DNA TGCGCCAGCAGCTTGGGGGCGGGGGCGGTTAACACTGAAGCTTTCTTT.

The rearrangement uses TRBV2 and TRBJ1-1; TRBD1 matches at 7 bases. This CDR3 spans 15 amino acids. With 5 bases clipped from V and 1 base from J, the junction kept 7 bases outside the gene matches. CDR1 is SNHLY and CDR2 is FYNNEI in the germline V gene. This CDR3 reads CASSSQGRGNTEAFF. CDR3 DNA sequence: TGTGCCAGCAGTTCACAGGGGAGGGGGAACACTGAAGCTTTCTTT.

The V and J genes are TRBV6-2 or TRBV6-3 and TRBJ1-2, with D possibly being TRBD1 (6 bases). Germline V lookup: CDR1 MNHEY, CDR2 SVGEGT. Trimming removed 3 bases from V and 4 bases from J, with 9 bases in between. This CDR3 has 13 amino acids. The chain's CDR3 is CASSYAQGYGYTF. CDR3 bases: TGTGCCAGCAGTTATGCACAGGGCTATGGCTACACCTTC.

V gene TRBV20-1 combines with J gene TRBJ1-2; weak D call: TRBD1 (6 bases). Trimming cost V 6 bases and J 1 base, with 12 bases left between them. Per germline, CDR1 DFQATT and CDR2 SNEGSKA (reference sequence). The CDR3 spans 13 residues. CDR3 DNA: TGCAGTGCGGAAACAGGGCGTAACTATGGCTACACCTTC. Amino acids: CSAETGRNYGYTF.